Presented here are 19 T cell receptor beta chains from one specimen sequenced in a study of early stage breast cancer tumors. Sequencing was performed with immunoSEQ multiplex PCR; in TCRdb, only in-frame clones are kept and a portion is missing. This table holds just over 70,000 clones, 65% to 85% found once. Sequenced: blood. Receptors originate from a person aged 55 to 75 with breast cancer.

The rearrangement joins TRBV5-4 to TRBJ1-2, with D unclear. CDR1 is SGHNT, CDR2 YYREEE, per germline (reference sequence). The germline V and J ends were trimmed by 4 bases and 7 bases, with 14 bases remaining between them. CDR3 length: 13 amino acids. The chain's CDR3 is CASSPTGSRGYTF. The CDR3, as DNA: TGTGCCAGCAGCCCAACGGGGAGCCGTGGCTACACCTTC. Based on the CDR3 plus reference TRBV5-4 and TRBJ1-2, the full variable domain is ETGVTQSPTHLIKTRGQQVTLRCSSQSGHNTVSWYQQALGQGPQFIFQYYREEENGRGNFPPRFSGLQFPNYSSELNVNALELDDSALYLCASSPTGSRGYTFGSGTRLTVV.

V usage is TRBV19 and J usage is TRBJ1-5, with TRBD1 matching over 10 bases. CDR1 and CDR2 (germline): LNHDA, SQIVND (reference sequence). The J segment lost 6 bases and the V segment lost 7 bases, leaving 21 bases of the junction unmatched. This CDR3 comprises 19 residues. The CDR3 is CASIPSRDRGLAQVQPQHF. The CDR3, as DNA: TGTGCCAGTATCCCTTCTAGGGACAGGGGCCTCGCTCAGGTTCAGCCCCAGCATTTT.

The rearrangement joins TRBV7-6 to TRBJ2-1, with 13 bases lining up with TRBD2. This CDR3 region has 18 residues. The V segment lost 5 bases and the J segment 1 base; nucleotides outside the gene matches: 8. Germline V gene data show CDR1 as SGHVS and CDR2 as FNYEAQ. The CDR3 nucleotides are TGTGCCAGCAGCACCCGACTAGCGGGAGGCGCTTCCTACAATGAGCAGTTCTTC. It yields the protein CASSTRLAGGASYNEQFF.

The chain uses TRBV6-5 and TRBJ2-7; D possibly corresponds to TRBD2 (5 bases). The CDR3 spans 14 residues. CDR1 is MNHEY and CDR2 is SVGAGI in the germline V gene. The V gene lost 10 bases and the J gene lost 1 base, with 17 bases spanning the gap. The CDR3 reads CATRSGGASYEQYF. CDR3 DNA sequence: TGTGCCACCCGGAGTGGAGGAGCTTCCTACGAGCAGTACTTC.

The chain has TRBV4-1 and TRBJ2-5, with TRBD2 matching 7 bases. The CDR3 is made up of 15 amino acids. Germline V CDR1 and CDR2: MGHRA, YSYEKL. Trimming at V came to 0 bases and at J to 4 bases, leaving 5 bases not matched to a gene. The CDR3 sequence: CASSQDRGGLETQYF. In DNA form, the CDR3 reads TGCGCCAGCAGCCAAGATCGGGGAGGGCTAGAGACCCAGTACTTC.

This clone was recorded a few times. The chain employs TRBV2 and TRBJ2-7; 8 bases agree with TRBD2. The germline gives CDR1 SNHLY, CDR2 FYNNEI. Unmatched junction bases numbered 8, after V lost 0 bases and J lost 7 bases. The CDR3 has 15 residues. For the CDR3, the DNA is TGTGCCAGCAGTGAAGCGCGCGGGGGGCATGGAGAGCAGTACTTC. Translation gives CASSEARGGHGEQYF.

This chain links TRBV7-8 with TRBJ1-2; TRBD1 is a possible D gene (6 bases). Germline values: CDR1 SGHVS, CDR2 FQNEAQ. V lost 7 bases to trimming and J lost 6 bases, with 21 bases between them. The length of the CDR3 is 15 residues. The CDR3 region has the DNA TGTGCCAGCAACAAGGGGGGGCGCTTCTTCGATGGCTACACCTTC. This gives the protein CASNKGGRFFDGYTF.

The genes are TRBV30 and TRBJ2-1, with D unclear. This CDR3 spans 11 amino acids. V was shortened by 1 base and J by 13 bases, with 11 bases between the two germline ends. The germline V gene encodes CDR1 GTSNPN and CDR2 SVGIG (reference sequence). The CDR3 bases are TGTGCCTGGAGTGGGGTAGCCGTCCAGTTCTTC. This gives the protein CAWSGVAVQFF.

Regarding this clone: Different DNA sequences within this sample yield the same CDR3. The gene calls are TRBV5-1 and TRBJ1-5; D is possibly TRBD1 (5 bases). The CDR3 is 15 amino acids. Germline V lookup: CDR1 SGHRS, CDR2 YFSETQ. Trimming left V 4 bases short and J 5 bases short, with 16 bases between. CDR3 nucleotide sequence: TGCGCCAGCAGCCCGGGGGGAACAGGTGATCAGCCCCAGCATTTT. Protein: CASSPGGTGDQPQHF.

This clone appeared a few times. This sequence joins TRBV6-6 and TRBJ1-2, with 8 bases fitting TRBD1. The V gene's germline CDR1 is MNHNY and CDR2 SVGAGI (reference sequence). CDR3 length equals 14 residues. V lost 7 bases and J lost 4; bases outside the gene matches: 8. CDR3 nucleotides: TGTGCCAGCATTTCACAGGGGGAGTTCTATGGCTACACCTTC. Translating gives CASISQGEFYGYTF.

The chain uses TRBV7-3 and TRBJ2-3; D unresolved. Trimming left V 1 base short and J 2 bases short, with 13 bases between. The length of the CDR3 is 16 residues. Germline V gene data show CDR1 as SGHTA and CDR2 as FQGTGA. CDR3 loop: CASSLSEGLNTDTQYF. The CDR3 coding sequence is TGTGCCAGCAGCTTAAGTGAAGGCCTCAACACAGATACGCAGTATTTT.

The chain links TRBV14 to TRBJ1-1, with a tentative D call TRBD1 (5 bases). V was trimmed by 4 bases and J by 0 bases, leaving 6 bases between them. CDR3 length: 13 residues. Germline CDR1 is SGHDN and CDR2 is FVKESK. CDR3 coding DNA: TGTGCCAGCAGCCGGGGGATGAACACTGAAGCTTTCTTT. Protein: CASSRGMNTEAFF.

This rearrangement joins TRBV18 to TRBJ2-3; D might be TRBD1 (5 bases). Trimming took 3 bases from V and 0 from J, leaving 10 bases between them. In germline, CDR1 is KGHSH, CDR2 LQKENI. There are 15 residues in the CDR3. The chain's CDR3 is CASSPSGLSTDTQYF. In nucleotides, the CDR3 is TGTGCCAGCTCACCTTCAGGGCTGAGCACAGATACGCAGTATTTT.

In this sample, this clone turned up a few times. CDR3 in DNA: TGTGCCTGGAGTGTGAGTAGGGTGCTGGAAAAACTGTTTTTT. This encodes CAWSVSRVLEKLFF. This chain links TRBV30 with TRBJ1-4; unclear D gene. In germline, CDR1 is GTSNPN, CDR2 SVGIG (reference sequence). This CDR3 spans 14 amino acids. V was clipped by 0 bases and J by 8 bases, with 13 bases between them.

V and J are TRBV28 and TRBJ2-2, with D possibly being TRBD2 (6 bases). The germline CDR1 and CDR2 sequences are MDHEN and SYDVKM. The CDR3 loop spans 12 amino acids. V was trimmed by 2 bases and J by 8 bases, leaving 6 bases between them. The CDR3 sequence is CASSLGGGELFF. The CDR3 nucleotides are TGTGCCAGCAGTTTAGGAGGGGGGGAGCTGTTTTTT.

V is TRBV7-8 and J is TRBJ2-7, with 8 bases aligning to TRBD2. The J segment lost 3 bases and the V segment lost 4 bases, leaving 2 bases of the junction unmatched. Germline V gene data show CDR1 as SGHVS and CDR2 as FQNEAQ. The CDR3 runs to 13 residues. The CDR3 nucleotides read TGTGCCAGCAGCTCGGGACTAGACTACGAGCAGTACTTC. It translates to CASSSGLDYEQYF.

This clone was seen more than once but under ten times. The genes are TRBV10-2 and TRBJ1-3, with D uncertain. CDR1 is WSHSY and CDR2 is SAAADI in the germline V gene. V lost 5 bases to trimming and J lost 1 base, with 6 bases between them. The CDR3 contains 13 residues. For the CDR3, the DNA is TGCGCCAGCAGTCTATATTCTGGAAACACCATATATTTT. This codes for CASSLYSGNTIYF.

This chain joins TRBV7-2 and TRBJ2-2; the D call may be TRBD1 or TRBD2 (6 bases each). The germline V gene has CDR1 SGHTA and CDR2 FQGNSA. The CDR3 sequence is 15 residues long. V was shortened by 5 bases and J by 9 bases, with 19 bases between the two germline ends. As DNA, the CDR3 is TGTGCCAGCAGCAAGGGGGGTGACCCTTTAAGGGAGCTGTTTTTT. Translation: CASSKGGDPLRELFF.

The chain employs TRBV14 and TRBJ2-1; D is possibly TRBD2 (5 bases). The germline V and J ends were trimmed by 0 bases and 8 bases, with 11 bases remaining between them. The germline V gene has CDR1 SGHDN and CDR2 FVKESK. CDR3 length: 14 residues. DNA of the CDR3: TGTGCCAGCAGCCAAGATTGGACTGTCGATGAGCAGTTCTTC. It specifies CASSQDWTVDEQFF.